Listed below are T cell receptor beta chains from one sample, sequenced in a study of OX40 agonist ivuxolimab in advanced cancers. The repertoire was sequenced with immunoSEQ multiplex PCR; TCRdb's copy has only in-frame clones and lacks some. Of about 75,000 clones listed, roughly 84% were seen once; the top ten hold 15% to 20%. The sample consisted of CD4+ or CD8+ T cells sorted from blood, taken in a trial of the OX40 agonist ivuxolimab. Receptors were obtained from an adult with an advanced solid tumor such as melanoma, head and neck, liver or kidney cancer. Each CDR3 is given with its conserved first and last residue. A D gene is named only where the DNA matches it firmly. Clone sizes are given selectively: once, few, many, or a class where the clone is expanded.

>TRBV4-2|TRBD1|-|TRBJ2-3|16
TGTGCCAGCAGCCAAGAGGTACAGGGGGCATTGGATACGCAGTATTTT
CASSQEVQGALDTQYF
>TRBV28|-|-|TRBJ2-3|12
TGTGCCAGCAGTTCCCTCCCGGATACGCAGTATTTT
CASSSLPDTQYF
>TRBV11-2|TRBD2|-|TRBJ2-1|14
TGTGCCAGCAGCCAGGCGGGAGGTGTTAATGAGCAGTTCTTC
CASSQAGGVNEQFF
>TRBV15|TRBD1|-|TRBJ1-5|16
TGTGCCACCAGCAGAGGGACAGGGGGTAGCAATCAGCCCCAGCATTTT
CATSRGTGGSNQPQHF
>TRBV5-1|TRBD2|-|TRBJ2-1|14
TGCGCCACAACACCGGGACTAGCGGTGAATGAGCAGTTCTTC
CATTPGLAVNEQFF
>TRBV7-9|TRBD2|-|TRBJ2-3|16
TGTGCCAGCAGCTTAGGACTAGCGGAGAGCACAGATACGCAGTATTTT
CASSLGLAESTDTQYF
>TRBV5-1|-|-|TRBJ1-1|14
TGCGCCAGCAGCTTGGGCGGGGGGGACACTGAAGCTTTCTTT
CASSLGGGDTEAFF
>TRBV18|-|once|TRBJ1-2|15
TGTGCCAGCTCACTGGGACTAATCGGGAGCTATGGCTACACCTTC
CASSLGLIGSYGYTF
>TRBV11-2|-|-|TRBJ2-3|18
TGTGCCAGCAGCTTAGTGGGGTCCGGTACCTCATCCACAGATACGCAGTATTTT
CASSLVGSGTSSTDTQYF
>TRBV2|-|-|TRBJ2-7|12
TGTGCCAGCAGTGGGACGTCCTACGAGCAGTACTTC
CASSGTSYEQYF
>TRBV10-1|-|-|TRBJ2-1|13
TGCGCCAGCAGTGATCCTTTGTACAATGAGCAGTTCTTC
CASSDPLYNEQFF
>TRBV2|-|few|TRBJ1-2|12
TGTGCCAGCAGTGTTTGGACCACGGGCTACACCTTC
CASSVWTTGYTF
>TRBV15|TRBD2|-|TRBJ2-1|15
TGTGCCACCAGCCGAATAGCGGGAGGGTACAATGAGCAGTTCTTC
CATSRIAGGYNEQFF
>TRBV6-1|TRBD1|-|TRBJ2-7|14
TGTGCCAGCAGGACGACAGGGGGGTCCTACGAGCAGTACTTC
CASRTTGGSYEQYF
>TRBV5-4|-|-|TRBJ1-1|11
TGTGCCAGCAGCTTAGGGCCTGAAGCTTTCTTT
CASSLGPEAFF